This TCR beta chain came from a study of beta chain features in type 1 diabetes. General study findings and limits: Type 1 diabetes patients showed a moderate but significant shortening of TCRB CDR3s in all four CD4+ subsets.

Points on this clone: What it binds is not known.

All of the isolated RNA was reverse transcribed, so expressed TCRB transcripts were sequenced. Assay: immunoSEQ multiplex PCR; the TCRdb copy retains only in-frame clones and omits some. The table includes over 300,000 clones, 9.3% detected once. Donors contributed one heparinised blood draw apiece, averaging about 116 mL. CD4+ naive, central memory, regulatory and stem cell-like memory cells were sorted via CD45RO/CCR7/CD25/CD127/CD95/CD27. CDR1 is SGHTA, CDR2 FQGNSA, per germline. The CDR3 extends over 16 amino acids. V shed 5 bases, J shed 1 base, and the junction held 6 bases outside the gene matches.

Specimen: central memory CD4+ T cells from blood. The rearrangement links TRBV7-2 to TRBJ2-5, with 11 bases fitting TRBD2. This receptor was taken from a man aged 30-40 years with type 1 diabetes. CDR3 sequence (DNA): TGTGCCAGCAGCGCGTCTAGCGGGGGGTTCCAAGAGACCCAGTACTTC. It is translated as CASSASSGGFQETQYF.